This T cell receptor beta chain was retrieved from a study of preoperative IRX-2 immunotherapy in early breast cancer. Only in-frame clones appear in the TCRdb table, and some are missing; sequencing was by immunoSEQ multiplex PCR. The data show some 11,000 clones, 80% seen once. Treatment denoted: preoperative locoregional IRX-2 cytokine immunotherapy. This phase Ib study tested locoregional IRX-2 cytokine immunotherapy given before surgery. The V gene's germline CDR1 is MNHGY and CDR2 SAAAGT. This CDR3 has 14 residues. Between the trimmed V and J ends, which lost 6 bases and 1 base, there was a span of 12 bases.

The material was lymph node tissue, obtained before IRX-2 immunotherapy. The rearrangement uses TRBV6-8 and TRBJ1-1, with a tentative D call TRBD1 (6 bases). The sequence derives from a human donor with breast cancer. The CDR3 DNA follows: TGTGCCAGCAGCCCGAGGGGACAGAACACTGAAGCTTTCTTT. It translates to CASSPRGQNTEAFF.